These 28 T cell receptor beta chains share one sample of origin, sequenced in a study of glioma-infiltrating T cells after dendritic cell vaccination. The time point: after dendritic cell vaccination, including at tumor progression/relapse. The protocol was immunoSEQ multiplex PCR, while the TCRdb copy is restricted to in-frame clones and leaves out a portion. The sample holds 99,000 or so clones, nearly 90% seen once. The material sequenced was blood, taken after dendritic cell vaccination. These TCRs come from a human donor with glioblastoma.

The chain joins TRBV19 to TRBJ1-1; TRBD1 matches at 10 bases. Unmatched junction bases numbered 5, after V lost 0 bases and J lost 4 bases. CDR1 LNHDA and CDR2 SQIVND come from the germline V gene (reference sequence). This CDR3 region has 16 residues. The CDR3 DNA reads TGTGCCAGTAGTATAGATGGGGGGACAGGGGCCACTGAAGCTTTCTTT. Translated, it gives CASSIDGGTGATEAFF.

The rearrangement links TRBV11-2 to TRBJ2-6, with a weak D call TRBD2 (5 bases). CDR3 length: 14 amino acids. Trimming took off 2 bases at V and 10 bases at J, with 12 bases between the two ends. The V gene's germline CDR1 is SGHAT and CDR2 FQNNGV. CDR3 sequence reads: CASSLTFPGNVLTF. CDR3 sequence (DNA): TGTGCCAGCAGCTTAACTTTTCCGGGGAACGTCCTGACTTTC. Combining the CDR3 with reference TRBV11-2 and TRBJ2-6 gives the whole variable domain EAGVAQSPRYKIIEKRQSVAFWCNPISGHATLYWYQQILGQGPKLLIQFQNNGVVDDSQLPKDRFSAERLKGVDSTLKIQPAKLEDSAVYLCASSLTFPGNVLTFGAGSRLTVL.

This chain uses TRBV9 with TRBJ2-2; 7 nucleotides align to TRBD1. Germline CDR1 reads SGDLS; CDR2 reads YYNGEE. CDR3 length equals 15 residues. J gave up 5 bases and V 0 bases, and 4 bases lay outside the gene matches. This chain's CDR3 is CASSVDGQATGELFF. As DNA, the CDR3 is TGTGCCAGCAGCGTAGATGGACAGGCTACCGGGGAGCTGTTTTTT.

The chain links TRBV15 to TRBJ2-7, with TRBD2 matching 10 bases. This CDR3 spans 16 amino acids. Trimming cost V 3 bases and J 3 bases; bases outside gene matches: 8. Germline assignment: CDR1 LNHNV and CDR2 YYDKDF (reference sequence). CDR3 bases: TGTGCCACCAGCAGCGATAGCGGGAGGAATCGCTACGAGCAGTACTTC. The encoded protein is CATSSDSGRNRYEQYF.

The chain uses TRBV28 and TRBJ2-4; D unresolved. The germline gives CDR1 MDHEN, CDR2 SYDVKM. The ends were cut back, 5 bases at V and 0 bases at J, with 14 bases in the middle. The CDR3 has 16 residues. The CDR3 loop reads CASSHLDTLAKNIQYF. The CDR3 nucleotides read TGTGCCAGCAGTCACCTCGACACTTTAGCCAAAAACATTCAGTACTTC. Using reference TRBV28 and TRBJ2-4 for the parts outside the CDR3, the full variable domain is DVKVTQSSRYLVKRTGEKVFLECVQDMDHENMFWYRQDPGLGLRLIYFSYDVKMKEKGDIPEGYSVSREKKERFSLILESASTNQTSMYLCASSHLDTLAKNIQYFGAGTRLSVL.

J is TRBJ2-1 and V is TRBV7-9, with D possibly being TRBD2 (5 bases). The V gene's germline CDR1 is SEHNR and CDR2 FQNEAQ (reference sequence). The CDR3 is 14 amino acids. The V end lost 1 base, the J end lost 8 bases, and 12 bases lay between the germline ends. CDR3 in DNA: TGTGCCAGCAGCTTAGAGTGGACTGGCGATGAGCAGTTCTTC. Translated, it gives CASSLEWTGDEQFF.

The rearrangement links TRBV9 to TRBJ1-2; D call uncertain. Per the germline V gene, CDR1 is SGDLS and CDR2 is YYNGEE. This CDR3 region has 13 residues. V gave up 0 bases and J gave up 4 bases, with 7 bases separating them. The CDR3 protein is CASSVASSYGYTF. CDR3 nucleotide sequence: TGTGCCAGCAGCGTAGCTTCCAGCTATGGCTACACCTTC. The variable domain in full, completed from reference TRBV9 and TRBJ1-2, reads DSGVTQTPKHLITATGQRVTLRCSPRSGDLSVYWYQQSLDQGLQFLIQYYNGEERAKGNILERFSAQQFPDLHSELNLSSLELGDSALYFCASSVASSYGYTFGSGTRLTVV.

This clone was seen a handful of times. J is TRBJ2-7 and V is TRBV6-1, with TRBD1 matching over 12 bases. The V and J ends lost 5 bases and 7 bases, in that order; junction bases with no gene match: 9. CDR3 length: 15 amino acids. Germline V gives CDR1 MNHNS, CDR2 SASEGT. The CDR3 loop is CASSKSGTGGREQYF. The CDR3 bases are TGTGCCAGCAGTAAATCCGGGACAGGGGGCCGGGAGCAGTACTTC.

J is TRBJ1-4 and V is TRBV19; no clear D gene. In germline, CDR1 is LNHDA, CDR2 SQIVND (reference sequence). This CDR3 contains 14 residues. Trimming pared 10 bases from V and 8 bases from J, leaving 20 bases between. The DNA for the CDR3 is TGTGCCATCCCGTTTTCCCTGAGCAGGGAAAAACTGTTTTTT. Translation gives CAIPFSLSREKLFF.

The chain's CDR3 is CASSMAGVGNQPQHF. The CDR3 nucleotides read TGTGCCAGCAGTATGGCAGGGGTAGGAAATCAGCCCCAGCATTTT. The chain links TRBV2 to TRBJ1-5, with D possibly matching TRBD1 (6 bases). CDR3 length equals 15 residues. The V gene lost 5 bases and the J gene lost 4 bases, with 15 bases spanning the gap. Germline assignment: CDR1 SNHLY and CDR2 FYNNEI.

The V and J genes are TRBV27 and TRBJ1-1; 8 bases align to TRBD1. V dropped 7 bases and J dropped 6; count of bases not matched to a gene: 7. The CDR3 spans 13 residues. Germline V gives CDR1 MNHEY, CDR2 SMNVEV (reference sequence). CDR3 nucleotides: TGTGCCAGCACACAGGGGGGTATGTCTGAAGCTTTCTTT. This sequence encodes CASTQGGMSEAFF.

The chain links TRBV30 to TRBJ2-6, with a tentative D call TRBD1 (5 bases). The CDR3 contains 15 residues. The V end was cut by 1 base, the J end by 1 base, with 8 bases between. Germline CDR1 is GTSNPN and CDR2 is SVGIG (reference sequence). CDR3 loop: CAWSGAGSGANVLTF. For the CDR3, the DNA is TGTGCCTGGAGTGGAGCAGGGTCTGGGGCCAACGTCCTGACTTTC.

As for this clone: A read error may account for a junction end that differs from germline. The chain employs TRBV10-3 and TRBJ2-1; perhaps TRBD2 as D (5 bases). The CDR3 has 12 amino acids. Germline V gene lookup returns CDR1 ENHRY and CDR2 SYGVKD. Here the CDR3 reads CAIRDSNNEQFF. As DNA, the CDR3 is TGTGCCATCAGGGACTCCAACAATGAGCAGTTCTTC.

The chain couples TRBV6-4 to TRBJ2-7; TRBD2 aligns across 11 bases. This CDR3 spans 14 amino acids. From germline, CDR1 is MRHNA and CDR2 SNTAGT. V lost 6 bases and J lost 4; bases outside the gene matches: 5. The CDR3, as DNA: TGTGCCAGCAGAAAGGGACTAGCGGATTACGAGCAGTACTTC. Encoded protein: CASRKGLADYEQYF.

Note on this clone: Other DNA sequences in this specimen translate into the identical CDR3. The V call is TRBV11-2, the J call TRBJ1-1, with a weak D call TRBD1 (5 bases). The CDR3 is made up of 13 amino acids. In germline, CDR1 is SGHAT, CDR2 FQNNGV. Trimming removed 2 bases from V and 3 bases from J, with 7 bases in between. The CDR3 sequence: CASSLQGDTEAFF. The CDR3 nucleotides are TGTGCCAGCAGCTTACAAGGGGACACTGAAGCTTTCTTT.

V is TRBV7-2 and J is TRBJ2-7, with D unclear. Per germline, CDR1 SGHTA and CDR2 FQGNSA. The CDR3 length is 13 residues. The V gene lost 5 bases and the J gene lost 4 bases, with 12 bases spanning the gap. Here the CDR3 reads CASSPTQLYEQYF. The CDR3 DNA is TGTGCCAGCAGCCCTACACAGCTATACGAGCAGTACTTC.

The chain couples TRBV5-1 to TRBJ2-2; D unclear. In germline, CDR1 is SGHRS, CDR2 YFSETQ. Trimming stripped 4 bases from V and 0 bases from J, with 10 bases between. The CDR3 covers 15 residues. The CDR3 nucleotides are TGCGCCAGCAGCCGCCTCCGGTCGAACACCGGGGAGCTGTTTTTT. Its translation: CASSRLRSNTGELFF.

The CDR3 reads CASSQGVRDTEAFF. Written as DNA, the CDR3 is TGTGCCAGCAGCCAAGGGGTTAGGGACACTGAAGCTTTCTTT. The chain uses TRBV7-3 and TRBJ1-1; D might be TRBD1 (5 bases). Germline V gene sequence: CDR1 SGHTA, CDR2 FQGTGA. V lost 5 bases and J lost 3, with 13 bases in between. There are 14 residues in the CDR3.

This clone was detected once. V gene TRBV4-1 combines with J gene TRBJ1-1, with D unclear. This CDR3 spans 16 amino acids. CDR1 and CDR2 (germline): MGHRA, YSYEKL. The V end lost 4 bases, the J end lost 3 bases, and 18 bases lay between the germline ends. CDR3 coding DNA: TGCGCCAGCAGCCGCCCCCCGGGGTCAACTGACACTGAAGCTTTCTTT. Its protein product is CASSRPPGSTDTEAFF.

The rearrangement uses TRBV11-2 and TRBJ2-5; perhaps TRBD1 as D (6 bases). Trimming removed 8 bases from V and 0 bases from J, with 7 bases in between. Germline V CDR1 and CDR2: SGHAT, FQNNGV. The CDR3 has 12 amino acids. The CDR3 protein is CASGQNQETQYF. CDR3 in DNA: TGTGCCAGCGGACAGAACCAAGAGACCCAGTACTTC.

The V call is TRBV6-1, the J call TRBJ1-3; 7 bases are a match to TRBD1. CDR1 is MNHNS, CDR2 SASEGT, per germline. V dropped 3 bases and J dropped 4; count of bases not matched to a gene: 3. The CDR3 runs 14 residues. CDR3 sequence (DNA): TGTGCCAGCAGTGAGCAGGGGGACGGAAACACCATATATTTT. Its translation: CASSEQGDGNTIYF.

The chain joins TRBV4-1 to TRBJ1-1, with D perhaps TRBD1 (6 bases). Trimming took 0 bases from V and 1 from J, leaving 12 bases between them. The germline gives CDR1 MGHRA, CDR2 YSYEKL. There are 16 residues in the CDR3. The CDR3 nucleotides read TGCGCCAGCAGCCAAGACCCTGGACAGTGGAACACTGAAGCTTTCTTT. Protein product: CASSQDPGQWNTEAFF.

V usage is TRBV4-1 and J usage is TRBJ2-2, with a weak D call TRBD1 (7 bases). Trimming stripped 0 bases from V and 5 bases from J, with 10 bases between. The germline V gene has CDR1 MGHRA and CDR2 YSYEKL. The length of the CDR3 is 15 residues. CDR3 sequence: CASSQETGRTGELFF. CDR3 bases: TGCGCCAGCAGCCAAGAGACAGGGAGGACCGGGGAGCTGTTTTTT.

The chain recombines TRBV7-3 with TRBJ2-5; TRBD1 matches at 11 bases. This CDR3 contains 17 residues. Trimming took 2 bases from V and 3 from J; bases not matched to a gene: 8. CDR1 is SGHTA and CDR2 is FQGTGA in the germline V gene. The DNA of the CDR3 is TGTGCCAGCAGCTTATTGGGTGGGACAGGGGGGAAAGAGACCCAGTACTTC. It encodes CASSLLGGTGGKETQYF.

The V and J genes are TRBV5-1 and TRBJ2-3; 7 bases line up with TRBD2. The CDR3 loop spans 16 amino acids. J lost 5 bases, V lost 3 bases, and 12 bases had no gene match. Germline V gene lookup returns CDR1 SGHRS and CDR2 YFSETQ. The CDR3 DNA reads TGCGCCAGCAGCTCCCTCGAGCGGGGAAGTATAGATACGCAGTATTTT. It specifies CASSSLERGSIDTQYF. Based on the CDR3 plus reference TRBV5-1 and TRBJ2-3, the full variable domain is KAGVTQTPRYLIKTRGQQVTLSCSPISGHRSVSWYQQTPGQGLQFLFEYFSETQRNKGNFPGRFSGRQFSNSRSEMNVSTLELGDSALYLCASSSLERGSIDTQYFGPGTRLTVL.

This clone has a handful of counts. DNA for the CDR3: TGTGCCAGCAGCTACCCCCTAGGGGCTCACGACTACGAGCAGTACTTC. Residues: CASSYPLGAHDYEQYF. The chain employs TRBV7-4 and TRBJ2-7; D is perhaps TRBD1 (5 bases). Germline assignment: CDR1 SGHVT and CDR2 SQSDAQ. V shed 4 bases and J shed 3 bases, with 19 bases lying between them. CDR3 length: 16 amino acids.

The chain has TRBV5-4 and TRBJ1-1; 7 bases match TRBD1. Germline-derived CDR1 and CDR2 are SGHNT and YYREEE (reference sequence). CDR3 length: 14 amino acids. After removal of 5 bases from V and 1 base from J, the junction contained 5 bases not matched to a gene. CDR3 bases: TGTGCCAGCAGGGCCGGGACAGAGAACACTGAAGCTTTCTTT. It translates to CASRAGTENTEAFF.

This chain joins TRBV19 and TRBJ2-3, with D possibly matching TRBD2 (6 bases). V was clipped by 3 bases and J by 5 bases, with 9 bases between them. This CDR3 is 13 amino acids long. Germline CDR1 is LNHDA and CDR2 is SQIVND (reference sequence). The CDR3 DNA sequence: TGTGCCAGTAGTATTCGGAGGGAAGATACGCAGTATTTT. Encoded protein: CASSIRREDTQYF.